This TCR beta chain was identified in a study of CD8 T cells in Susac syndrome (dated by TCRdb to the late 2010s). In the study overall: The study used repertoire sequencing to test whether antigen drove CD8+ T cell activation and differentiation in Susac syndrome. Overall study results and their limits: The number of individuals in the TCR sequencing and HLA analysis was recognized as being relatively small.

Trimming takes 1 base off V and 1 base off J; junction bases not matched to a gene: 6. From the germline V gene, CDR1 is LGHNA and CDR2 is YSLEER. The CDR3 runs 16 amino acids, cysteine and phenylalanine included. Only CDR3 DNA is held: 48 bases, read in frame from base 1. High-throughput TCR beta sequencing profiled peripheral blood CD8+ and CD4+ T cells from healthy donors, Susac syndrome patients and multiple sclerosis patients. Healthy donors were age- and sex-matched controls. Bulk CD8+ and CD4+ T cells were purified by magnetic negative isolation, whereas CD8+ TEMRA cells were enriched by FACS. Blood was drawn into EDTA tubes, processed within 24 hours, and PBMCs were isolated by density gradient centrifugation. PBMCs destined for TCR sequencing were cryopreserved in liquid nitrogen and later thawed in a 37 °C water bath. Purity of sorted or isolated CD4+, CD8+ and CD8+ TEMRA cells was at least 90%.

RNA was extracted with the RNeasy kit and about 0.5 to 1 ug was reverse transcribed using random hexamers. The immunoSEQ multiplex PCR assay, which covers 54 Vbeta and 13 Jbeta segments, was used to amplify TCR beta CDR3 regions. PCR amplification bias was corrected by using a synthetic template baseline for primer optimization and computational correction. The paper's processing steps were these. Reads were assigned to V, D and J genes according to IMGT and analyzed in immunoSEQ Analyzer, with only productive sequences retained. Clonality was calculated as one minus the Shannon entropy normalized by log2 of the number of productive unique sequences. Public and private clones were assessed among the 100 most prevalent clones of each patient and control. Clones were defined as Susac-specific when absent from the healthy and MS cohorts, from some 1,100 published viral clones and from other ImmuneACCESS disease sequences. TCRdb reworked the public reads: Q25 trimming with fastp, MiXCR clone assembly, productive beta chains retained. Entries are consolidated by CDR3 protein sequence, retaining the most common genes and DNA. The authors' filters were not applied to this entry. In all, the sample holds over 95,000 distinct CDR3 sequences, and 92% of those were seen once. The ten top clones hold around 0.15% of the sample.

On this clonotype itself: What this receptor recognizes is not known. Base qualities are not provided; no much larger clone lies one nucleotide away.

Recombination joined TRBV4-3 with TRBJ2-7; 8 of the junction bases match TRBD1. This sequence originates from a human donor in good health. The source material was CD4+ T cells from PBMCs. The DNA sequence follows: TGCGCCAGCAGCCAAGGGATAGGACAGGGATCCTACGAGCAGTACTTC. It specifies CASSQGIGQGSYEQYF.